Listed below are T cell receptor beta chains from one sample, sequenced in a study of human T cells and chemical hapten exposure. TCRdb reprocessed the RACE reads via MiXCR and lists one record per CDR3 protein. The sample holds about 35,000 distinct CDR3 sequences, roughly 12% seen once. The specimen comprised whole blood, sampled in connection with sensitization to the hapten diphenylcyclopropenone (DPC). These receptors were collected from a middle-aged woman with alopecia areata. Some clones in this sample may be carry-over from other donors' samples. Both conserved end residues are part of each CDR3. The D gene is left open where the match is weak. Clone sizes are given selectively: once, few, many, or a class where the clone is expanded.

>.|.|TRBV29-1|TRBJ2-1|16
TGCAGCGTTGAAATCAGGGGATCCATTTCCTACAATGAGCAGTTCTTC
CSVEIRGSISYNEQFF
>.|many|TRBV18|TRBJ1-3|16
TGTGCCAGCTCACCGGAGGGGGTTCTTTCTGGAAACACCATATATTTT
CASSPEGVLSGNTIYF
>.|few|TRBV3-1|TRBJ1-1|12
TGTGCCAGCAGCCAAAGGTGGACAGAAGCTTTCTTT
CASSQRWTEAFF
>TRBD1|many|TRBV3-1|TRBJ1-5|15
TGTGCCAGCAGCCAAGGGACAGGGCTTTTGCAGCCCCAGCATTTT
CASSQGTGLLQPQHF
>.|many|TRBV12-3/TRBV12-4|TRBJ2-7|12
TGTGCCAGCAGTGCCCCCCGCTACGAGCAGTACTTC
CASSAPRYEQYF
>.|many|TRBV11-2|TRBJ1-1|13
TGTGCCAGCAGCTTAGGATTGGACACTGAAGCTTTCTTT
CASSLGLDTEAFF
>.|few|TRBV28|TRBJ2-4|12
TGTGCCAGCAGTGCTCGCCGGGGCATTCAGTACTTC
CASSARRGIQYF
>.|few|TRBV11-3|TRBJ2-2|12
TGTGCCAGCAGCTGGAACACCGGGGAGCTGTTTTTT
CASSWNTGELFF
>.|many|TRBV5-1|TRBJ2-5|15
TGCGCCAGCAGCTTGTCCGGGGCCCCAAGAGAGACCCAGTACTTC
CASSLSGAPRETQYF
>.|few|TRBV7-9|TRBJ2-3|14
TGTGCCAGCAGCTTGATCAGGGGGGATGATACGCAGTATTTT
CASSLIRGDDTQYF
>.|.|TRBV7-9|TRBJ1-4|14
TGTGCCAGCAGCTTCGCTGCAACTAATGAAAAACTGTTTTTT
CASSFAATNEKLFF
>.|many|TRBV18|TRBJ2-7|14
TGTGCCAGCTCACCACCCGCTAAATACTACGAGCAGTACTTC
CASSPPAKYYEQYF
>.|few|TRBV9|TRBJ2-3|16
TGTGCCAGCAGCCCCGCTTTAGACAGACGCGGAGATACGCAGTATTTT
CASSPALDRRGDTQYF
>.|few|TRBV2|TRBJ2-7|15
TGTGCCAGCAGAGAAGGACAGTTCCCAACCTACGAGCAGTACTTC
CASREGQFPTYEQYF
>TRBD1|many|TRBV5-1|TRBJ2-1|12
TGCGCCAGCAGCGCGACAGGGGGCGAGCAGTTCTTC
CASSATGGEQFF
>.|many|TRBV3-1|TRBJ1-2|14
TGTGCCAGCAGCCAGGGCCGACTCGCCTATGGCTACACCTTC
CASSQGRLAYGYTF
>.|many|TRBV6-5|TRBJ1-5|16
TGTGCCAGCAGTCTTACTCGGGAGGGAGGCAATCAGCCCCAGCATTTT
CASSLTREGGNQPQHF
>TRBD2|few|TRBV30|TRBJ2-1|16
TGTGCCTGGACCCGGACTAGCGGGGGGATTTTAGATGAGCAGTTCTTC
CAWTRTSGGILDEQFF
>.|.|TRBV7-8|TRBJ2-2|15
TGTGCCAGCAGCATCTCTAGCAGGAACACCGGGGAGCTGTTTTTT
CASSISSRNTGELFF
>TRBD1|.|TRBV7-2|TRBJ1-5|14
TGTGCCAGCAGCCAAGACAGGGTGACAGGGCCCCAGCATTTT
CASSQDRVTGPQHF
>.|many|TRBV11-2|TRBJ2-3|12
TGTGCCAGCAGCTTTGGGACAGATACGCAGTATTTT
CASSFGTDTQYF
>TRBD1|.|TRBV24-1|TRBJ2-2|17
TGTGCCACCAGTGATTTCACCGACAGGGGGCTAGCCGGGGAGCTGTTTTTT
CATSDFTDRGLAGELFF
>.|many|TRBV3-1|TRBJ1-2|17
TGTGCCAGCAGCCAAGATATGTATGGGGGCCGTAACTATGGCTACACCTTC
CASSQDMYGGRNYGYTF
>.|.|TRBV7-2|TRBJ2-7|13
TGTGCCAGCAGCCCTTGGCGTTCCTACGAGCAGTACTTC
CASSPWRSYEQYF
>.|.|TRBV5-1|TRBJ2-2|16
TGCGCCAGCAGCCTCCAAGAGGACAGCAGCTCCGGGGAGCTGTTTTTT
CASSLQEDSSSGELFF
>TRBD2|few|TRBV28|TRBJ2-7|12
TGTGCCAGCACTTCCTCGGGGGGAGAGCAGTACTTC
CASTSSGGEQYF
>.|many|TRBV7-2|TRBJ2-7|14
TGTGCCAGCAGCTTATTCTTACGGGCCTACGAGCAGTACTTC
CASSLFLRAYEQYF
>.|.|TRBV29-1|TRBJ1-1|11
TGCAGCGTTGGACGGGGGGCTGAAGCTTTCTTT
CSVGRGAEAFF
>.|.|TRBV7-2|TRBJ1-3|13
TGTGCCAGCACCAGGGTACTTGGAAACACCATATATTTT
CASTRVLGNTIYF
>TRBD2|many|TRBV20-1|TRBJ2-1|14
TGCAGTGCTAGAATAGCGGGGGGGCGGAATGAGCAGTTCTTC
CSARIAGGRNEQFF
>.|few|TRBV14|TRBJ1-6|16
TGTGCCAGCAGCCCGCTTGGGGGGGCGACGATATCATCCCTCCACTTT
CASSPLGGATISSLHF
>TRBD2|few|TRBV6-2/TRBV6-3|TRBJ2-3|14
TGTGCCAGCAGCTGGACTAGCGGGGCAGATACGCAGTATTTT
CASSWTSGADTQYF
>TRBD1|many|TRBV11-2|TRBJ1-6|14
TGTGCCAGCAGCTTGACAGGGGGGGGTTCACCCCTCCACTTT
CASSLTGGGSPLHF
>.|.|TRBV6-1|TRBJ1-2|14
TGTGCCAGCAGTGGGACAGTCAGGGCGGATGGCTACACCTTC
CASSGTVRADGYTF
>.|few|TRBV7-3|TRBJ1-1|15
TGTGCCAGCAGCTTAACTGGGGTCCCGAACACTGAAGCTTTCTTT
CASSLTGVPNTEAFF
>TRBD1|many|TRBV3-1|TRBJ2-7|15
TGTGCCAGCAGCCAAGTCGGGACAGGGGGCTACGAGCAGTACTTC
CASSQVGTGGYEQYF
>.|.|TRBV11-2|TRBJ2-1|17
TGTGCCAGCCACTCCCAAGGAGGGCTCGAGGGGAACAATGAGCAGTTCTTC
CASHSQGGLEGNNEQFF
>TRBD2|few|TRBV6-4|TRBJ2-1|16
TGTGCCAGCAGTCCCTCCGGGACTAGCGGGGCAAATGAGCAGTTCTTC
CASSPSGTSGANEQFF
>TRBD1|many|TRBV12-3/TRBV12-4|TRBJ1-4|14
TGTGCCAGCAGCCCCGGGACAGGGTTTGAAAAACTGTTTTTT
CASSPGTGFEKLFF
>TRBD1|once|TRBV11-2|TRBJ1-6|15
TGTGCCAGCAGCTTAGCCGGGACAGTTAATTCACCCCTCCACTTT
CASSLAGTVNSPLHF
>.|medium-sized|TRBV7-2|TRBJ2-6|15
TGTGCCAGCAGCTTACCGTCCTCTGGGGCCAACGTCCTGACTTTC
CASSLPSSGANVLTF
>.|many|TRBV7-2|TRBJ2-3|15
TGTGCCAGCAGCTCCGCCCTGGGTGGGTCAGATACGCAGTATTTT
CASSSALGGSDTQYF
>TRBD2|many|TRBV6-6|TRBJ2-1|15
TGTGCCAGCAGTCAACTAGCGGGGGGGCCGGGTGAGCAGTTCTTC
CASSQLAGGPGEQFF
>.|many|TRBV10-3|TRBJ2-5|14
TGTGCCATCAGTGAGTCGAACGGGAAAGAGACCCAGTACTTC
CAISESNGKETQYF
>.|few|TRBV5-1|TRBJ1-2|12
TGCGCCAGCAGCTTACAGGACGGTGGTTACACCTTC
CASSLQDGGYTF
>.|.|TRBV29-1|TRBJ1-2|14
TGCAGCGTTGGTCCTCAATCGGTCACTATTGGCTACACCTTC
CSVGPQSVTIGYTF
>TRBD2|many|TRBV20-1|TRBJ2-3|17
TGCAGTGCTCCACAGGGCGGGGTAGCGGGAGGGACAGATACGCAGTATTTT
CSAPQGGVAGGTDTQYF
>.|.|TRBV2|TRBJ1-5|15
TGTGCCAGCAGTGACAGTGTCGAGGGGAATCAGCCCCAGCATTTT
CASSDSVEGNQPQHF
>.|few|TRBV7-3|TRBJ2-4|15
TGTGCCAGCATTCCGGACTTTGTAGGTACCAACATTCAGTACTTC
CASIPDFVGTNIQYF
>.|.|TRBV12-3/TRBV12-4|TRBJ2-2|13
TGTGCCAGCAGTTTAGAAAGCACCGGGGAGCTGTTTTTT
CASSLESTGELFF
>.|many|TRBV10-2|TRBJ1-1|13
TGCGCCAGCAGTGAGTCAGGGTTTACTGAAGCTTTCTTT
CASSESGFTEAFF
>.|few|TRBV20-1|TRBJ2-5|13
TGCAGTGCTCACCGGGTATCGTATGGGGCCCAGTACTTC
CSAHRVSYGAQYF
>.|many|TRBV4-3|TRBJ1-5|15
TGCGCCAGCAGCCAAGATTTCGGCAGGGAAGGGCCCCAGCATTTT
CASSQDFGREGPQHF